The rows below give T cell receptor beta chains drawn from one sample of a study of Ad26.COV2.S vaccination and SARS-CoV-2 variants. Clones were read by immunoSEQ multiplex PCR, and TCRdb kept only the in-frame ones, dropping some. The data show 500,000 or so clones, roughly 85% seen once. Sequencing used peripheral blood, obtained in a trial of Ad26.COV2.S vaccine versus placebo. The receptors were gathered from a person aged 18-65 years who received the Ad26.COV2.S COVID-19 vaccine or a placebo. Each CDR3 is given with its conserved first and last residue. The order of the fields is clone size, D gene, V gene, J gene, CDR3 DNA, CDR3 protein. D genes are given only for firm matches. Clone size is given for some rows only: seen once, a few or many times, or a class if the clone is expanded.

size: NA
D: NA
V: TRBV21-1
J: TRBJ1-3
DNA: TGTGCCAGCAGCAAAGCCCCCGGACCACGTCCTTGCCGACCTCACTACTCTCGTGGAAACACCATATATTTT
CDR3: CASSKAPGPRPCRPHYSRGNTIYF

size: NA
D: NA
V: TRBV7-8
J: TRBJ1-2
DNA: TGTGCCAGCAGCTTAGGGCAGAGCAACTATGGCTACACCTTC
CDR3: CASSLGQSNYGYTF

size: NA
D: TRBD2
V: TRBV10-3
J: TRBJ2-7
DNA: TGTGCCATCAGCCCCTTCACTAGCGGGAAAGTGGACTTC
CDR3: CAISPFTSGKVDF

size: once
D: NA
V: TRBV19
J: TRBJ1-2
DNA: TGTGCCAGCCAAAAACCGGACGGAGGAGGCTTGAATGGCTACACCTTC
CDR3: CASQKPDGGGLNGYTF

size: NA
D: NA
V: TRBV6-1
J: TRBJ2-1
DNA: TGTGCCAGCAGTGAAATACTGGGGCTCGGCGAGCAGTTCTTC
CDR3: CASSEILGLGEQFF

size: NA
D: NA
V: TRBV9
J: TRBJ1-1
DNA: TGTGCCAGCAGCGTAGGGGGGTTGGTCACTGAAGCTTTCTTT
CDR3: CASSVGGLVTEAFF

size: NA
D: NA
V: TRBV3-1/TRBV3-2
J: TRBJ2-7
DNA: TGTGCCAGCAGCCAAGAAGGGGGGTACGAGCAGTACTTC
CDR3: CASSQEGGYEQYF

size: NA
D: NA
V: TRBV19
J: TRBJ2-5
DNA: TGTGCCAGTAGTATGTGGGCAACGGAGACCCAGTACTTC
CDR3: CASSMWATETQYF

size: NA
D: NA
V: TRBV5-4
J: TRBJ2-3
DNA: TGTGCCAGCAGGTCGTATAGCACAGATACGCAGTATTTT
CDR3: CASRSYSTDTQYF

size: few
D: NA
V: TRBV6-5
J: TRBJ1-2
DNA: TGTGCCAGCATAGGACCCGAGTCCGGCTATGGCTACACCTTC
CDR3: CASIGPESGYGYTF

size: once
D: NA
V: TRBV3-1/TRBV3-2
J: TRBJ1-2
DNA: TGTGCCAGCAGCCAGGGGACGACCTTGACGTATGGCTACACCTTC
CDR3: CASSQGTTLTYGYTF

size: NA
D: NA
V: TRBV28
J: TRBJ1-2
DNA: TGTGCCAGCGGTCGCTCCTATGGCTACACCTTC
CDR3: CASGRSYGYTF

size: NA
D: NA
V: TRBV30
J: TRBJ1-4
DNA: TGTGCCTGGAGCCCCCGGGGAAGGGAAGAAAAACTGTTTTTT
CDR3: CAWSPRGREEKLFF

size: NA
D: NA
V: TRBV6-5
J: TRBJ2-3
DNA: TGTGCCAGCAGTTCGGAGCGGAAGGGGACTACGCAGTATTTT
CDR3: CASSSERKGTTQYF

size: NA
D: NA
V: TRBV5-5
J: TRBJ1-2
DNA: TGTGCCAGCAGCTTGCAAGCAGGGAACTATGGCTACACCTTC
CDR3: CASSLQAGNYGYTF

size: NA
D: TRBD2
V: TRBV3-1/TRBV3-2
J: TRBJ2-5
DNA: TGTGCCAGCAGCCAAGGACTAGCGGGAGGTGGGAAGACCCAGTACTTC
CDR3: CASSQGLAGGGKTQYF

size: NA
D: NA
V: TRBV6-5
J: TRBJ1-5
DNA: TGTGCCAGCAGTTCCAACCTTTATCAGCCCCAGCATTTT
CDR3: CASSSNLYQPQHF

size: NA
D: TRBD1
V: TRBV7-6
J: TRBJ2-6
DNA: TGTGCCAGCAGCCCGTCTTACCGGGACAGGGTTAGAGGGGCCAACGTCCTGACTTTC
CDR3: CASSPSYRDRVRGANVLTF

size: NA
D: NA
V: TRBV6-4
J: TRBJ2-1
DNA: TGTGCCAGCCCTGGCCATGAGCAGTTCTTC
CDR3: CASPGHEQFF

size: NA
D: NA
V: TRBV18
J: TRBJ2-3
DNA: TGTGCCAGCTCACCTTCAGACCCCACGGATACGCAGTATTTT
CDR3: CASSPSDPTDTQYF

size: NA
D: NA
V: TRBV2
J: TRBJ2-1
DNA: TGTGCCAGCAGTGAAAATATCCCGGTTGGTATAGAGTTCTTC
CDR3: CASSENIPVGIEFF

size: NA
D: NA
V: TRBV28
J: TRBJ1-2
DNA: TGTGCCAGCAGCACCCACAATGTCGAAAGGTACACCTTC
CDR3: CASSTHNVERYTF

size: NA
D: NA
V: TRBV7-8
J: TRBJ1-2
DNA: TGTGCCAGCAGCTTAGAGGAAGGGCGGGACTATGGCTACACCTTC
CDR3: CASSLEEGRDYGYTF

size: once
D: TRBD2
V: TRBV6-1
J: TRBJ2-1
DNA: TGTGCCAGCAGTGAGGGGGAGGGTGAGCAGTTCTTC
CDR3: CASSEGEGEQFF

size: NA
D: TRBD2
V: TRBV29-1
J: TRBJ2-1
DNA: TGCAGCGTTGGGGAGGGTAGCAGCTACAATGAGCAGTTCTTC
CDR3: CSVGEGSSYNEQFF

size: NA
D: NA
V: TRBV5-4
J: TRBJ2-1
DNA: TGTGCCAGCAGCCTCGTGAGGGAGCAGTTCTTC
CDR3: CASSLVREQFF

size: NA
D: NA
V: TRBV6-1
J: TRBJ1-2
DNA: TGTGCCAGCAGTGAAGCCCGGACGGGAGGCTACACCTTC
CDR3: CASSEARTGGYTF

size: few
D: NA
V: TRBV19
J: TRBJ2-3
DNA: TGTGCCAGTAGTATGGGGGAAGCAGATACGCAGTATTTT
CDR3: CASSMGEADTQYF

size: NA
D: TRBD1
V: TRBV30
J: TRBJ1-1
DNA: TGTGCCTGGGAGGGACAGAGAAACACTGAAGCTTTCTTT
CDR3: CAWEGQRNTEAFF

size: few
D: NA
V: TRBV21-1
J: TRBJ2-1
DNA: TGTGCCAGCAGCAAAGAGACCTCTGGGACGGTCAATGAGCAGTTCTTC
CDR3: CASSKETSGTVNEQFF

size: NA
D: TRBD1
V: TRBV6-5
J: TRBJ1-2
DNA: TGTGCCAGCAGGCGGACAGGGACCTATGGCTACACCTTC
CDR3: CASRRTGTYGYTF

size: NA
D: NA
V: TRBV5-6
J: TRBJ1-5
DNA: TGTGCCAGCAGCCTGAAAACCGAGGTCTGGCAGCCCCAGCATTTT
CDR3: CASSLKTEVWQPQHF

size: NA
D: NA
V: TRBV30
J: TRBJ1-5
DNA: TGTGCCTGGAGTGTTGGACGTAGTAGCAATCAGCCCCAGCATTTT
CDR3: CAWSVGRSSNQPQHF

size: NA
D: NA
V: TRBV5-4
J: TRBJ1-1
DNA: TGTGCCAGCAGCCGTCGGGGAACGAACACTGAAGCTTTCTTT
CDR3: CASSRRGTNTEAFF

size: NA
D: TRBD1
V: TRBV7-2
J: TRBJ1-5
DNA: TGTGCCAGCAGCCGGGACAGTAGCAATCAGCCCCAGCATTTT
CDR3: CASSRDSSNQPQHF

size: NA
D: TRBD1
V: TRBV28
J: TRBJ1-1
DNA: TGTGCCAGCAGTATCTCAGGGGGTCGGGGGAACACTGAAGCTTTCTTT
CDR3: CASSISGGRGNTEAFF

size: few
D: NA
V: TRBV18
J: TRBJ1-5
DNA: TGTGCCAGCTCACCCCAATATAGCAATCAGCCCCAGCATTTT
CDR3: CASSPQYSNQPQHF

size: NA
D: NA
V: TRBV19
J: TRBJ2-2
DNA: TGTGCCAGTAGTATGGTCCCAACCACCGGGGAGCTGTTTTTT
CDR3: CASSMVPTTGELFF

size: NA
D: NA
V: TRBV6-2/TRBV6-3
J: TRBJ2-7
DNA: TGTGCCAGCAGTTACTTCCAGGGGCTGCAGTACTTC
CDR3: CASSYFQGLQYF

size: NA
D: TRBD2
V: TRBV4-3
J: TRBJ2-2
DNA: TGCGCCAGCAGCCAAGAGACTAGCGTCTACGGGGAGCTGTTTTTT
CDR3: CASSQETSVYGELFF

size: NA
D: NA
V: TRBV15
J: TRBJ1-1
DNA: TGTGCCACCAGCACTGGGGGGACTGGAACTGAAGCTTTCTTT
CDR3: CATSTGGTGTEAFF

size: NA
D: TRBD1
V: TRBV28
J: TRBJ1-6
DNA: TGTGCCAGCAGTTTAGCCAGGGGGCCGTCACCCCTCCACTTT
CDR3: CASSLARGPSPLHF

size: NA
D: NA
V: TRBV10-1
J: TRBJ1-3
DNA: TGCGCCAGCAGCGGGGTGGGGTTTGGAAACACCATATATTTT
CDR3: CASSGVGFGNTIYF

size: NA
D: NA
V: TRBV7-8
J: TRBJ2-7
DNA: TGTGCCAGCAGCTTAGGACTAACTTCCTACGAGCAGTACTTC
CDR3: CASSLGLTSYEQYF

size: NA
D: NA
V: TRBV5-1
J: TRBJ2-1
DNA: TGCGCCAGCAGCTTGCTTACCGCCAATGAGCAGTTCTTC
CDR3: CASSLLTANEQFF

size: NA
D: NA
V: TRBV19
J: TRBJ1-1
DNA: TGTGCCAGTAGTATTCGGCATTTGAACACTGAAGCTTTCTTT
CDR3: CASSIRHLNTEAFF

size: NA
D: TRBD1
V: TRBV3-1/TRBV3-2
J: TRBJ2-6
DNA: TGTGCCAGCAGCCAAGACTGGGACAGGGGGCGCTCCCTTGCCAACGTCCTGACTTTC
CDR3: CASSQDWDRGRSLANVLTF

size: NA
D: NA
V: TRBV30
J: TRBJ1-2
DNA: TGTGCCTGGAGTGTATACGGGGGCTACACCTTC
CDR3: CAWSVYGGYTF

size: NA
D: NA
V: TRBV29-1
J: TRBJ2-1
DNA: TGCAGCGTTCACCCAGGACCGTACAATGAGCAGTTCTTC
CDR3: CSVHPGPYNEQFF

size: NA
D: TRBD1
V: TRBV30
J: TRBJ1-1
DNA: TGTGCCTGGTACCGGGCATTCGGGGGGAGACGGGACAGTGAAGCTTTCTTT
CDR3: CAWYRAFGGRRDSEAFF